Below, 2 T cell receptor beta chains from the same sample are listed, as sequenced in a study of T cell clones after liver transplantation. TCRdb keeps only in-frame clones here, not all; method: immunoSEQ multiplex PCR. The sample lists 50,000 to 60,000 clones, roughly 70% occurring once. The material was CD4+ T cells from blood, obtained at the roughly 16-month timepoint. The origin of the receptors is a human patient who received a liver transplant. Some of these T cells may belong to the graft donor.

This clone was picked up one time. V gene TRBV28 combines with J gene TRBJ1-5, with TRBD1 matching 9 bases. Looked up from germline, CDR1 is MDHEN and CDR2 is SYDVKM. With 6 bases clipped from V and 0 bases from J, the junction kept 12 bases outside the gene matches. The CDR3 runs to 18 residues. The CDR3 loop reads CASSALGTGHYSNQPQHF. The CDR3 nucleotides are TGTGCCAGCAGCGCCCTGGGGACAGGGCACTATAGCAATCAGCCCCAGCATTTT.

The chain couples TRBV19 to TRBJ2-1; D is unresolved. This CDR3 is 17 amino acids long. The germline V and J ends were trimmed by 2 bases and 0 bases, with 14 bases remaining between them. Germline V gives CDR1 LNHDA, CDR2 SQIVND (reference sequence). The CDR3 region has the DNA TGTGCCAGTAGTATAAGCATGGGGTGCAGCTCCTACAATGAGCAGTTCTTC. Translation gives CASSISMGCSSYNEQFF. The variable domain in full, completed from reference TRBV19 and TRBJ2-1, reads DGGITQSPKYLFRKEGQNVTLSCEQNLNHDAMYWYRQDPGQGLRLIYYSQIVNDFQKGDIAEGYSVSREKKESFPLTVTSAQKNPTAFYLCASSISMGCSSYNEQFFGPGTRLTVL.